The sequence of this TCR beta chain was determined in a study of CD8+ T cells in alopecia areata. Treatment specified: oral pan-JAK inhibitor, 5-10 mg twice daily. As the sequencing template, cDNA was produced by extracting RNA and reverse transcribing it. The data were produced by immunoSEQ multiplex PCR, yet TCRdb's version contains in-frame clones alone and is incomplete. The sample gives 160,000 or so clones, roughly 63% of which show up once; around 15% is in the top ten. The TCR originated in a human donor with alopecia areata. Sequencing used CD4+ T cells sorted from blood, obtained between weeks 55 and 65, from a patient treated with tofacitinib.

DNA of the CDR3: TGCGCCAGCAGCTTGATGGGCAGGGAGGTTGAAGCTTTCTTT. Translated, it gives CASSLMGREVEAFF. The chain has TRBV5-1 and TRBJ1-1; D is perhaps TRBD1 (5 bases). V dropped 1 base and J dropped 7 bases, with 14 bases sitting between them. CDR3 size: 14 residues. Germline values: CDR1 SGHRS, CDR2 YFSETQ.